This entry concerns a single T cell receptor (beta chain). Its target is not known. The data stem from a study of cytomegalovirus exposure and HLA in healthy donors. Study results and caveats: Reports described diagnosis of cytomegalovirus status by the classifier as highly specific and sensitive. Common viral pathogens seemed, in a later analysis, to connect with several of the most significant clusters.

It was with 60 Vbeta and 13 Jbeta primers that the PCR ran. Using immunoSEQ multiplex PCR, the repertoire was profiled, and TCRdb retains in-frame clones only, with some absent. Among 100,000 to 150,000 clones listed, over 65% were seen once. Germline CDR1 reads SGHTA; CDR2 reads FQGTGA. V shed 8 bases and J shed 1 base, with 14 bases lying between them. The CDR3 sequence is 14 residues long. The sequenced sample consisted of PBMCs. The TCR was taken from a man aged 45-65 years in good health and CMV-seronegative. This chain links TRBV7-3 with TRBJ1-1; perhaps TRBD1 as D (6 bases). The CDR3 reads CASCPGRGNTEAFF. The CDR3 nucleotides read TGTGCCAGCTGCCCGGGCAGGGGGAACACTGAAGCTTTCTTT.